These 18 T cell receptor beta chains were all obtained from the same sample, sequenced in a study of Ad26.COV2.S vaccination and SARS-CoV-2 variants. The treatment here: some 20 received Ad26.COV2.S at low or high dose, single or two shots; roughly 5 received placebo; per-sample allocation not given. Each sample was drawn 63 days after the first injection (of vaccine or placebo). Some clones are missing from TCRdb's copy, which holds only in-frame ones; the method was immunoSEQ multiplex PCR. The sample shows about 440,000 clones, about 90% of them seen only once. The input for sequencing was peripheral blood, taken in a trial of Ad26.COV2.S vaccine versus placebo. All receptors come from a person between 18 and 59 years old who received the Ad26.COV2.S COVID-19 vaccine or a placebo.

The chain is built from TRBV6-1 and TRBJ1-2; no firm D call. Per germline, CDR1 MNHNS and CDR2 SASEGT. The CDR3 is made up of 15 amino acids. The ends were cut back, 0 bases at V and 5 bases at J, with 13 bases in the middle. The CDR3 loop reads CASSEALAGWYGYTF. The CDR3 bases are TGTGCCAGCAGTGAAGCCCTCGCAGGATGGTATGGCTACACCTTC.

V is TRBV27 and J is TRBJ1-5, with D tentatively TRBD1 (5 bases). This CDR3 has 14 residues. V lost 1 base, J lost 4 bases, and 8 bases lay in between. Germline V gene sequence: CDR1 MNHEY, CDR2 SMNVEV (reference sequence). This CDR3 is CASSLYWGNQPQHF. The CDR3 region has the DNA TGTGCCAGCAGTTTATATTGGGGGAATCAGCCCCAGCATTTT.

The chain recombines TRBV2 with TRBJ2-1, with D maybe TRBD1 (6 bases). This CDR3 region has 15 residues. Per the germline V gene, CDR1 is SNHLY and CDR2 is FYNNEI. Trimming removed 7 bases from V and 0 bases from J, with 13 bases in between. CDR3 loop: CASTRQESSYNEQFF. CDR3 nucleotides: TGTGCCAGCACCCGACAGGAGAGCTCCTACAATGAGCAGTTCTTC.

This chain connects TRBV9 to TRBJ2-7; no clear D. The CDR3 contains 14 residues. The V end lost 2 bases, the J end lost 0 bases, and 9 bases lay between the germline ends. Germline assignment: CDR1 SGDLS and CDR2 YYNGEE. Here the CDR3 reads CASSVFPSSYEQYF. The CDR3 nucleotides read TGTGCCAGCAGCGTCTTTCCGAGCTCCTACGAGCAGTACTTC.

The chain couples TRBV5-5 to TRBJ1-2; 7 bases line up with TRBD1. This CDR3 spans 14 amino acids. CDR1 SGHKS and CDR2 YYEKEE come from the germline V gene (reference sequence). V lost 3 bases, J lost 3 bases, and 5 bases stayed unmatched. The CDR3 spells CASSSRQGDYGYTF. DNA of the CDR3: TGTGCCAGCAGCTCCCGCCAGGGGGACTATGGCTACACCTTC.

The rearrangement uses TRBV2 and TRBJ1-6; D unresolved. The length of the CDR3 is 15 residues. CDR1 and CDR2 (germline): SNHLY, FYNNEI. The ends were cut back, 2 bases at V and 5 bases at J, with 10 bases in the middle. The DNA of the CDR3 is TGTGCCAGCAGTGAAAGGTCAGAAAATAATTCACCCCTCCACTTT. Amino acids: CASSERSENNSPLHF.

A note on this clone: In the same sample, other DNA sequences code for this CDR3. The V call is TRBV6-2 or TRBV6-3, the J call TRBJ2-7; D may be TRBD1 or TRBD2 (5 bases each). There are 14 residues in the CDR3. Looked up from germline, CDR1 is MNHEY and CDR2 is SVGEGT. V lost 0 bases and J 1 base, leaving 7 bases between the germline ends. Written as DNA, the CDR3 is TGTGCCAGCAGTTACTCGAGGGGTTCCTACGAGCAGTACTTC. This encodes CASSYSRGSYEQYF.

The chain combines TRBV15 with TRBJ2-7; 12 nucleotides agree with TRBD1. Germline V gene data show CDR1 as LNHNV and CDR2 as YYDKDF (reference sequence). The V and J ends lost 4 bases and 3 bases, in that order; junction bases with no gene match: 7. The CDR3 runs 16 residues. In DNA form, the CDR3 reads TGTGCCACCAGCACCCCGGGACAGGGGGCCCACTACGAGCAGTACTTC. Protein product: CATSTPGQGAHYEQYF.

This chain connects TRBV4-2 to TRBJ2-1, with 11 bases aligning to TRBD2. The CDR3 sequence is 16 residues long. Germline V CDR1 and CDR2: LGHNA, YNFKEQ. The V gene end was trimmed by 4 bases and the J gene end by 3 bases; junction bases not matched to a gene: 5. For the CDR3, the DNA is TGTGCCAGCAGCCCTTTAGCGGGGGGGAACTACAATGAGCAGTTCTTC. This codes for CASSPLAGGNYNEQFF.

The V and J genes are TRBV6-5 and TRBJ1-1; D is unresolved. The germline V gene has CDR1 MNHEY and CDR2 SVGAGI. The CDR3 runs 14 residues. V lost 6 bases and J lost 3, with 14 bases in between. The CDR3 coding sequence is TGTGCCAGCAGCCCACTTGGGGAGGACACTGAAGCTTTCTTT. Its translation is CASSPLGEDTEAFF.

The V call is TRBV6-2 or TRBV6-3, the J call TRBJ2-3, with TRBD1 matching 9 bases. Germline CDR1 reads MNHEY; CDR2 reads SVGEGT. The length of the CDR3 is 19 residues. The V segment lost 1 base and the J segment 1 base; nucleotides outside the gene matches: 12. CDR3 amino acids: CASSYFGQGSRIRTDTQYF. The CDR3 region has the DNA TGTGCCAGCAGTTACTTCGGACAGGGGTCGCGGATCCGCACAGATACGCAGTATTTT.

The V and J genes are TRBV6-2 or TRBV6-3 and TRBJ2-5, with D perhaps TRBD2 (6 bases). CDR3 length: 13 amino acids. Germline loops: CDR1 MNHEY, CDR2 SVGEGT. Trimming removed 5 bases from V and 5 bases from J, with 12 bases in between. The CDR3 DNA reads TGTGCCAGCAGTGTGACTAGTAGGGAGACCCAGTACTTC. Amino acids: CASSVTSRETQYF.

The chain carries TRBV7-2 and TRBJ2-1; 7 positions match TRBD1. The CDR3 loop spans 16 amino acids. Germline-derived CDR1 and CDR2 are SGHTA and FQGNSA. The V and J ends lost 5 bases and 8 bases, in that order; junction bases with no gene match: 15. The CDR3 is CASSPPGPSTGDEQFF. Written as DNA, the CDR3 is TGTGCCAGCAGCCCCCCCGGGCCCTCAACAGGGGATGAGCAGTTCTTC.

The chain joins TRBV4-3 to TRBJ2-7; 7 bases agree with TRBD2. The CDR3 runs to 15 residues. V dropped 4 bases and J dropped 2; count of bases not matched to a gene: 8. CDR1 and CDR2 from the germline V gene are LGHNA and YSLEER. CDR3 coding DNA: TGCGCCAGCAGCCTTAGAGCGGGAACTACCTACGAGCAGTACTTC. This sequence encodes CASSLRAGTTYEQYF.

This chain's CDR3 is CASSENSDSEAFF. CDR3 nucleotide sequence: TGTGCCAGCAGCGAGAATTCGGACTCTGAAGCTTTCTTT. This chain connects TRBV3-1 (or the pseudogene TRBV3-2) to TRBJ1-1, with D uncertain. Looked up from germline, CDR1 is LGHDT and CDR2 is YNNKEL (reference sequence). CDR3 length: 13 residues. V was shortened by 5 bases and J by 6 bases, with 13 bases between the two germline ends.

This clone was counted only a few times. The CDR3 DNA reads as TGTGCCAGCAGCGCTACTAGAAACGAGCAGTACTTC. Translation gives CASSATRNEQYF. V and J are TRBV7-9 and TRBJ2-7; maybe TRBD2 (5 bases). Per germline, CDR1 SEHNR and CDR2 FQNEAQ (reference sequence). The CDR3 is 12 amino acids. V dropped 5 bases and J dropped 5 bases, with 10 bases sitting between them.

The chain has TRBV11-2 and TRBJ2-3, with D uncertain. The CDR3 sequence is 14 residues long. Germline V gene data show CDR1 as SGHAT and CDR2 as FQNNGV. Trimming stripped 1 base from V and 0 bases from J, with 5 bases between. The CDR3 spells CASSLGSSTDTQYF. CDR3 in DNA: TGTGCCAGCAGCTTAGGGTCTAGCACAGATACGCAGTATTTT.

V gene TRBV10-3 combines with J gene TRBJ2-2; 10 bases are shared with TRBD1. V lost 8 bases, J lost 9 bases, and 3 bases stayed unmatched. Germline values: CDR1 ENHRY, CDR2 SYGVKD. The CDR3 runs 12 residues. CDR3 DNA: TGTGCCATCGGGGACAGGGGCAGGGAGCTGTTTTTT. This sequence encodes CAIGDRGRELFF.